These 10 T cell receptor beta chains came from one sample sequenced in a study of blood T cell repertoires in COVID-19. Here immunoSEQ multiplex PCR was the method, and the copy in TCRdb shows in-frame clones only, minus some. The sample has a few hundred thousand clones; over 75% are singletons. Sequencing input: peripheral blood. These receptors were taken from a woman aged 60-75 years with acute or convalescent COVID-19.

CDR3 DNA: TGTGCCAGCAGCCTCAGAGGGGAAAAACTGTTTTTT. This codes for CASSLRGEKLFF. The chain is built from TRBV13 and TRBJ1-4; D remains unclear. Germline assignment: CDR1 PRHDT and CDR2 FYEKMQ (reference sequence). V gave up 5 bases and J gave up 8 bases, with 9 bases separating them. The CDR3 covers 12 residues.

DNA of the CDR3: TGCAGCGTTGTACCAGTCGGGACAGGGGGCAGGGGCTACACCTTC. Translation gives CSVVPVGTGGRGYTF. V is TRBV29-1 and J is TRBJ1-2, with 12 nucleotides matching TRBD1. The germline V gene has CDR1 SQVTM and CDR2 ANQGSEA. This CDR3 spans 15 amino acids. V shed 4 bases, J shed 8 bases, and the junction held 11 bases outside the gene matches.

The chain couples TRBV7-2 to TRBJ2-1, with 9 bases identical to TRBD2. CDR1 is SGHTA and CDR2 is FQGNSA in the germline V gene. J lost 8 bases, V lost 6 bases, and 11 bases had no gene match. This CDR3 has 15 residues. The CDR3 DNA reads as TGTGCCAGCAGGGATACCGGGACTAGCAGGGATGAGCAGTTCTTC. Its translation is CASRDTGTSRDEQFF.

The J gene is TRBJ2-1, the V gene TRBV5-6; TRBD2 matches at 8 bases. After removal of 4 bases from V and 7 bases from J, the junction contained 13 bases not matched to a gene. Germline V gives CDR1 SGHDT, CDR2 YYEEEE. The CDR3 runs to 16 residues. The CDR3 reads CASSHVPSGGLNEQFF. The CDR3 bases are TGTGCCAGCAGCCACGTACCCAGCGGGGGCCTAAATGAGCAGTTCTTC.

This rearrangement joins TRBV3-1 (or the pseudogene TRBV3-2) to TRBJ1-6; D ambiguous. V lost 5 bases, J lost 0 bases, and 5 bases lay in between. Germline V lookup: CDR1 LGHDT, CDR2 YNNKEL (reference sequence). The CDR3 has 14 amino acids. This CDR3 is CASSLSSYNSPLHF. The CDR3 coding sequence is TGTGCCAGCAGCTTGAGCTCCTATAATTCACCCCTCCACTTT.

The CDR3 DNA reads TGCAGTGCTAGTATCGGGGGTGCCTCCTACGAGCAGTACTTC. It specifies CSASIGGASYEQYF. The gene calls are TRBV20-1 and TRBJ2-7, with D tentatively TRBD2 (6 bases). V shed 3 bases and J shed 0 bases, with 12 bases lying between them. Per the germline V gene, CDR1 is DFQATT and CDR2 is SNEGSKA (reference sequence). The CDR3 consists of 14 residues.

This rearrangement joins TRBV4-1 to TRBJ2-6; no clear D gene. The CDR3 is made up of 14 amino acids. Germline loops: CDR1 MGHRA, CDR2 YSYEKL. Trimming removed 1 base at V and 4 bases at J, with 5 bases between. The CDR3, as DNA: TGCGCCAGCAGCCAAGGCGCCGGGGCCAACGTCCTGACTTTC. Amino acids: CASSQGAGANVLTF.

The genes are TRBV20-1 and TRBJ1-5; D gene ambiguous. CDR1 is DFQATT, CDR2 SNEGSKA, per germline (reference sequence). This CDR3 is built from 15 residues. Trimming left V 3 bases short and J 1 base short, with 13 bases between. The CDR3 sequence: CSASWADLSNQPQHF. CDR3 DNA: TGCAGTGCTAGTTGGGCGGACTTGAGCAATCAGCCCCAGCATTTT.

V gene TRBV11-3 combines with J gene TRBJ2-2; perhaps TRBD1 as D (5 bases). V was cut by 4 bases and J by 4 bases, with 13 bases left in between. The CDR3 covers 15 residues. Germline assignment: CDR1 SGHNT and CDR2 YENEEA. CDR3 protein: CASSSHDRATGELFF. The CDR3, as DNA: TGTGCCAGCAGCTCCCACGACAGAGCCACCGGGGAGCTGTTTTTT.

Notes on this clone: A much larger clone sits a single nucleotide away, making a read error possible. V usage is TRBV6-1 and J usage is TRBJ1-5; D is ambiguous. V was cut by 1 base and J by 3 bases, with 7 bases left in between. The CDR3 extends over 14 amino acids. CDR1 and CDR2 (germline): MNHNS, SASEGT. The CDR3 sequence is CASSEGANNQPQHF. The CDR3 nucleotides are TGTGCCAGCAGTGAAGGGGCCAACAATCAGCCCCAGCATTTT.